One sample yielded the 21 T cell receptor beta chains listed below, sequenced in a study of CXCR3-negative and CXCR3-positive naive CD8 T cells. Via 5' RACE with UMI labels, TRB cDNA libraries were prepared. For each CDR3 protein, TCRdb gives one entry from its re-call of the 5' RACE reads, without DNA. The listing records about 41,000 distinct CDR3 sequences. Source material: memory CD8+ T cells from blood. The origin of the receptors is a human donor in good health. Some clones in this sample may be carry-over from other donors' samples.

The chain employs TRBV7-2 and TRBJ1-1; TCRdb's D gene call, TRBD1, goes unchecked for lack of DNA. CDR3 length: 16 residues. CDR1 is SGHTA and CDR2 is FQGNSA in the germline V gene. CDR3 loop: CASSSLRGLRNTEAFF.

This chain links TRBV4-2 with TRBJ2-4; TCRdb returns TRBD2, unconfirmable since there is no DNA. The germline gives CDR1 LGHNA, CDR2 YNFKEQ. This CDR3 has 20 amino acids. CDR3 protein: CASSQDSASGGVAPKNIQYF.

The genes are TRBV7-6 and TRBJ2-1; lacking DNA, the TRBD2 call made by TCRdb goes unchecked. Germline values: CDR1 SGHVS, CDR2 FNYEAQ. This CDR3 is built from 16 residues. The CDR3 region is CASSPIAGGPENEQFF.

The chain joins TRBV29-1 to TRBJ1-1; the D call from TCRdb, TRBD1, cannot be confirmed without DNA. The CDR3 spans 11 residues. From germline, CDR1 is SQVTM and CDR2 ANQGSEA. The CDR3 loop reads CSVTGAGEAFF.

The rearrangement uses TRBV7-9 and TRBJ1-2; without DNA, the TCRdb call of TRBD1 cannot be checked. The CDR3 totals 18 residues. The germline gives CDR1 SEHNR, CDR2 FQNEAQ (reference sequence). The CDR3 loop reads CASSDNRGRSEYNYGYTF. Drawing the rest from reference TRBV7-9 and TRBJ1-2, the complete variable domain is DTGVSQNPRHKITKRGQNVTFRCDPISEHNRLYWYRQTLGQGPEFLTYFQNEAQLEKSRLLSDRFSAERPKGSFSTLEIQRTEQGDSAMYLCASSDNRGRSEYNYGYTFGSGTRLTVV.

The rearrangement joins TRBV7-2 to TRBJ2-7; without DNA, the TCRdb call of TRBD1 cannot be checked. Germline lookup yields CDR1 SGHTA and CDR2 FQGNSA. The CDR3 sequence is 15 residues long. CDR3 sequence: CASSLGWDGSYEQYF.

V usage is TRBV29-1 and J usage is TRBJ1-2; TCRdb returns TRBD1, unconfirmable since there is no DNA. Germline loops: CDR1 SQVTM, CDR2 ANQGSEA. The CDR3 totals 15 residues. The CDR3 protein is CSVPRVRGADYGYTF.

In terms of frequency, this clonotype is medium-sized. V gene TRBV7-8 combines with J gene TRBJ2-7. The germline CDR1 and CDR2 sequences are SGHVS and FQNEAQ. The CDR3 runs to 13 residues. The CDR3 loop is CASSSSPSYEQYF.

The rearrangement uses TRBV7-3 and TRBJ1-1. Germline lookup yields CDR1 SGHTA and CDR2 FQGTGA. This CDR3 is built from 15 residues. CDR3 protein: CASSPNLGVNTEAFF.

This sequence joins TRBV29-1 and TRBJ2-7; the D call from TCRdb, TRBD1, cannot be confirmed without DNA. CDR3 length equals 15 residues. Germline assignment: CDR1 SQVTM and CDR2 ANQGSEA. CDR3 amino acids: CSVEDWDQSPYEQYF.

The chain joins TRBV27 to TRBJ1-2; as DNA is missing, the TRBD1 call by TCRdb cannot be tested. This CDR3 contains 13 residues. Germline-derived CDR1 and CDR2 are MNHEY and SMNVEV (reference sequence). The CDR3 sequence is CASSSGTAYGYTF.

The chain recombines TRBV5-1 with TRBJ2-7; TCRdb calls TRBD1, which cannot be checked without DNA. Germline V gives CDR1 SGHRS, CDR2 YFSETQ. This CDR3 is 15 amino acids long. The CDR3 spells CASSYGVSGGYEQYF.

The chain carries TRBV28 and TRBJ2-2; TCRdb's D call, TRBD1, is unchecked because there is no DNA. CDR1 and CDR2 from the germline V gene are MDHEN and SYDVKM. This CDR3 is 14 amino acids long. CDR3 sequence: CASSPGGAGGELFF.

The CDR3 loop reads CAGSPGPASGDGYTF. The gene calls are TRBV13 and TRBJ1-2. The germline CDR1 and CDR2 sequences are PRHDT and FYEKMQ (reference sequence). The length of the CDR3 is 15 residues. The full variable domain, with the rest looked up from reference TRBV13 and TRBJ1-2, is AAGVIQSPRHLIKEKRETATLKCYPIPRHDTVYWYQQGPGQDPQFLISFYEKMQSDKGSIPDRFSAQQFSDYHSELNMSSLELGDSALYFCAGSPGPASGDGYTFGSGTRLTVV.

The V call is TRBV7-9, the J call TRBJ1-1; TCRdb lists TRBD1, though no DNA is available to test this call. Germline V gene data show CDR1 as SEHNR and CDR2 as FQNEAQ (reference sequence). The CDR3 loop spans 12 amino acids. The chain's CDR3 is CASSPGGPEAFF. The full variable domain, rest sourced from reference TRBV7-9 and TRBJ1-1, is DTGVSQNPRHKITKRGQNVTFRCDPISEHNRLYWYRQTLGQGPEFLTYFQNEAQLEKSRLLSDRFSAERPKGSFSTLEIQRTEQGDSAMYLCASSPGGPEAFFGQGTRLTVV.

This rearrangement joins TRBV25-1 to TRBJ2-1; TCRdb selects TRBD2, and the lack of DNA leaves this call unchecked. Looked up from germline, CDR1 is MGHDK and CDR2 is SYGVNS. The CDR3 runs to 15 residues. Here the CDR3 reads CASSESGGTYNEQFF. Drawing the rest from reference TRBV25-1 and TRBJ2-1, the complete variable domain is EADIYQTPRYLVIGTGKKITLECSQTMGHDKMYWYQQDPGMELHLIHYSYGVNSTEKGDLSSESTVSRIRTEHFPLTLESARPSHTSQYLCASSESGGTYNEQFFGPGTRLTVL.

The rearrangement uses TRBV4-3 and TRBJ1-1; the D call of TRBD1 rests on TCRdb alone, since no DNA is present to check it. Per the germline V gene, CDR1 is LGHNA and CDR2 is YSLEER. The CDR3 covers 16 residues. The CDR3 spells CASSQDLGAGNTEAFF.

The chain joins TRBV11-3 to TRBJ2-7; TCRdb's D call of TRBD1 is untestable without DNA. The CDR3 extends over 15 amino acids. Per the germline V gene, CDR1 is SGHNT and CDR2 is YENEEA. The CDR3 protein is CASSLVVGRGSEQYF.

V is TRBV3-1 and J is TRBJ2-1; TCRdb lists TRBD1, though no DNA is available to test this call. CDR1 LGHDT and CDR2 YNNKEL come from the germline V gene (reference sequence). The CDR3 has 15 residues. CDR3 loop: CASSWDGAHYNEQFF.

CDR3 residues: CASSLGASTDTQYF. The chain carries TRBV28 and TRBJ2-3. The CDR3 has 14 residues. The V gene's germline CDR1 is MDHEN and CDR2 SYDVKM. Together with reference TRBV28 and TRBJ2-3, the CDR3 gives the full variable domain: DVKVTQSSRYLVKRTGEKVFLECVQDMDHENMFWYRQDPGLGLRLIYFSYDVKMKEKGDIPEGYSVSREKKERFSLILESASTNQTSMYLCASSLGASTDTQYFGPGTRLTVL.

The chain recombines TRBV9 with TRBJ2-2; as DNA is missing, the TRBD2 call by TCRdb cannot be tested. CDR1 SGDLS and CDR2 YYNGEE come from the germline V gene. The CDR3 contains 16 residues. CDR3 region: CASSERGGLDTGELFF. Together with reference TRBV9 and TRBJ2-2, the CDR3 gives the full variable domain: DSGVTQTPKHLITATGQRVTLRCSPRSGDLSVYWYQQSLDQGLQFLIQYYNGEERAKGNILERFSAQQFPDLHSELNLSSLELGDSALYFCASSERGGLDTGELFFGEGSRLTVL.